Below, 12 T cell receptor beta chains from the same sample are listed, as sequenced in a study of T cells in narcolepsy. This table comes from immunoSEQ multiplex PCR, and its TCRdb copy is limited to in-frame clones, with some not included. The sample yields fewer than 35,000 clones, approximately 80% seen once. The source material was CD45RA- memory CD4+ T cells from PBMCs. These receptors came from a human donor with narcolepsy.

The chain has TRBV9 and TRBJ1-4; D possibly corresponds to TRBD1 (5 bases). CDR1 and CDR2 from the germline V gene are SGDLS and YYNGEE. The length of the CDR3 is 16 residues. V dropped 1 base and J dropped 4 bases, with 14 bases sitting between them. CDR3 protein: CASSVTVGLGNEKLFF. CDR3 coding DNA: TGTGCCAGCAGCGTAACGGTGGGGCTAGGTAATGAAAAACTGTTTTTT. Full variable domain (rest looked up from reference TRBV9 and TRBJ1-4): DSGVTQTPKHLITATGQRVTLRCSPRSGDLSVYWYQQSLDQGLQFLIQYYNGEERAKGNILERFSAQQFPDLHSELNLSSLELGDSALYFCASSVTVGLGNEKLFFGSGTQLSVL.

V and J are TRBV11-2 and TRBJ1-1; TRBD1 is a possible D gene (5 bases). The V and J ends lost 3 bases and 3 bases respectively, with 5 bases between them. This CDR3 is built from 12 residues. Germline CDR1 SGHAT, CDR2 FQNNGV. The CDR3 DNA reads TGTGCCAGCAGCTTGGGGGACACTGAAGCTTTCTTT. Its protein product is CASSLGDTEAFF.

This clone was observed a single time. The chain links TRBV6-1 to TRBJ2-7, with D possibly being TRBD1 (6 bases). This CDR3 comprises 15 residues. Trimming shortened V by 5 bases and J by 2 bases, and 16 bases separated the two germline ends. Germline V gene lookup returns CDR1 MNHNS and CDR2 SASEGT. The CDR3 is CASSTPDRNAYEQYF. Written as DNA, the CDR3 is TGTGCCAGCAGTACCCCCGACAGGAATGCCTACGAGCAGTACTTC.

The chain employs TRBV7-6 and TRBJ2-1; the D gene is possibly TRBD2 (7 bases). The V gene lost 6 bases and the J gene lost 7 bases, with 16 bases spanning the gap. CDR3 size: 14 residues. CDR1 is SGHVS and CDR2 is FNYEAQ in the germline V gene. The CDR3: CASSPGAGGNEQFF. DNA of the CDR3: TGTGCCAGCAGTCCGGGGGCCGGGGGGAATGAGCAGTTCTTC.

The V call is TRBV6-6, the J call TRBJ2-5; TRBD2 aligns across 9 bases. V lost 0 bases to trimming and J lost 4 bases; unmatched junction nucleotides: 6. CDR3 length equals 16 residues. Germline values: CDR1 MNHNY, CDR2 SVGAGI (reference sequence). The CDR3 DNA is TGTGCCAGCAGTTACTCTAGCGGGGGTGCCGGAGAGACCCAGTACTTC. It yields the protein CASSYSSGGAGETQYF.

The genes are TRBV7-3 and TRBJ1-1; D might be TRBD1 (5 bases). The CDR3 totals 13 residues. Per germline, CDR1 SGHTA and CDR2 FQGTGA. Trimming cost V 6 bases and J 1 base, with 9 bases left between them. CDR3 in amino acids: CASSRDRNTEAFF. CDR3 bases: TGTGCCAGCAGTCGAGACAGGAACACTGAAGCTTTCTTT.

This chain uses TRBV30 with TRBJ1-2, with 9 bases lining up with TRBD1. CDR1 is GTSNPN and CDR2 is SVGIG in the germline V gene (reference sequence). J gave up 5 bases and V 4 bases, and 17 bases lay outside the gene matches. The CDR3 has 17 amino acids. The CDR3 loop is CAWMGVRALGQGYGYTF. CDR3 DNA: TGTGCCTGGATGGGAGTGAGGGCCCTTGGACAGGGGTATGGCTACACCTTC.

The chain joins TRBV12-1 to TRBJ2-1; TRBD2, the table's D call, was not compared with the DNA. TRBV12-1 is a documented pseudogene. The CDR3 is 16 amino acids. The CDR3 nucleotides are TGTGCCAGCTCTAGATTGAGGATGTTCCTTTACAATGAGCAGTTCTTC. Translation gives CASSRLRMFLYNEQFF.

The rearrangement uses TRBV5-4 and TRBJ2-4; possible D gene TRBD1, 5 bases. Trimming stripped 4 bases from V and 5 bases from J, with 13 bases between. The CDR3 is made up of 14 amino acids. Germline V gene lookup returns CDR1 SGHNT and CDR2 YYREEE (reference sequence). CDR3 coding DNA: TGTGCCAGCAGCCCAGACAGTGCCCAAAACATTCAGTACTTC. Translated: CASSPDSAQNIQYF. Complete variable domain (other parts from reference TRBV5-4 and TRBJ2-4): ETGVTQSPTHLIKTRGQQVTLRCSSQSGHNTVSWYQQALGQGPQFIFQYYREEENGRGNFPPRFSGLQFPNYSSELNVNALELDDSALYLCASSPDSAQNIQYFGAGTRLSVL.

This chain links TRBV5-5 with TRBJ2-3, with 7 nucleotides matching TRBD2. The germline V gene has CDR1 SGHKS and CDR2 YYEKEE (reference sequence). The CDR3 has 16 amino acids. Losses at the gene ends were 3 bases for V and 6 bases for J; bases not matched to a gene: 13. In DNA form, the CDR3 reads TGTGCCAGCAGCTCGGCGACTAGCTCGCGGTTGGATACGCAGTATTTT. Translated, it gives CASSSATSSRLDTQYF. The whole variable domain, filled in from reference TRBV5-5 and TRBJ2-3, reads DAGVTQSPTHLIKTRGQQVTLRCSPISGHKSVSWYQQVLGQGPQFIFQYYEKEERGRGNFPDRFSARQFPNYSSELNVNALLLGDSALYLCASSSATSSRLDTQYFGPGTRLTVL.

V gene TRBV19 combines with J gene TRBJ1-2; D is unresolved. CDR3 length: 13 residues. Trimming cost V 6 bases and J 3 bases, with 11 bases left between them. The germline V gene has CDR1 LNHDA and CDR2 SQIVND (reference sequence). CDR3 bases: TGTGCCAGTAGAAGGTCCATGGACTATGGCTACACCTTC. Translating gives CASRRSMDYGYTF.

This chain connects TRBV5-1 to TRBJ1-1; 8 bases fit TRBD1. Germline V lookup: CDR1 SGHRS, CDR2 YFSETQ. The CDR3 runs to 16 residues. V lost 3 bases to trimming and J lost 1 base; unmatched junction nucleotides: 8. The CDR3, as DNA: TGCGCCAGCAGCTGGGGTACCGGACAGGGGAACACTGAAGCTTTCTTT. Amino acid sequence: CASSWGTGQGNTEAFF. The full variable domain, with the rest looked up from reference TRBV5-1 and TRBJ1-1, is KAGVTQTPRYLIKTRGQQVTLSCSPISGHRSVSWYQQTPGQGLQFLFEYFSETQRNKGNFPGRFSGRQFSNSRSEMNVSTLELGDSALYLCASSWGTGQGNTEAFFGQGTRLTVV.